This TCR beta chain was captured by sequencing in a study of blood T cells in healthy people across ages. Study-wide results and limits: In long-lived donors, naive CD4+ cell counts and diversity exceeded those of aged donors.

This clonotype turned up a few times. The antigen remains undetermined. Per germline, CDR1 SQVTM and CDR2 ANQGSEA. V was cut by 4 bases and J by 0 bases, with 13 bases left in between. The CDR3 extends over 14 amino acids. For the second PCR, which ran for about 6 to 11 cycles, a sample-barcoded 5' primer and a J-beta primer mix were used. Using its own MiXCR run on the 5' RACE reads, TCRdb lists one record per CDR3 protein. The profile covers about 320,000 distinct CDR3 sequences, with 27% appearing a single time and approximately 29% taken by the ten largest. The receptor's source is a woman aged 70-85 years in good health. The chain links TRBV29-1 to TRBJ2-7, with D possibly TRBD1 on 6 matching bases. What was sequenced was blood. CDR3 region: CSVGRTASSYEQYF. CDR3 nucleotides: TGCAGCGTTGGAAGGACAGCTAGCTCCTACGAGCAGTACTTC.